This passage covers 30 T cell receptor beta chains from one sample sequenced in a study of blood T cell repertoires in COVID-19. TCRdb's table, derived via immunoSEQ multiplex PCR, lists solely in-frame clones and lacks some. The sample contains 250,000 to 300,000 clones, 70% to 90% of which appear only once. Sequencing used peripheral blood. Every receptor here comes from a man younger than 35 with active or convalescent COVID-19.

J is TRBJ2-7 and V is TRBV6-2 or TRBV6-3, with TRBD2 matching over 11 bases. V dropped 2 bases and J dropped 2; count of bases not matched to a gene: 14. In germline, CDR1 is MNHEY, CDR2 SVGEGT. The CDR3 totals 19 residues. The DNA for the CDR3 is TGTGCCAGCAGTTACCCTACGTCATACGGGACTAGCGGCGCCTACGAGCAGTACTTC. Amino acids: CASSYPTSYGTSGAYEQYF.

For this clone: The sample has other DNA sequences that encode this CDR3 too. The chain has TRBV5-1 and TRBJ2-7; the D is unclear. The CDR3 extends over 13 amino acids. Trimming removed 0 bases from V and 3 bases from J, with 7 bases in between. Germline CDR1 and CDR2: SGHRS and YFSETQ. Written as DNA, the CDR3 is TGCGCCAGCAGCTTGGCCGCAGGCTACGAGCAGTACTTC. Its protein product is CASSLAAGYEQYF.

CDR3: CASSAQNEQFF. The CDR3 DNA reads as TGCGCCAGCAGCGCTCAGAATGAGCAGTTCTTC. This chain connects TRBV5-1 to TRBJ2-1; D ambiguous. This CDR3 region has 11 residues. Between the trimmed V and J ends, which lost 4 bases and 7 bases, there was a span of 6 bases. Germline V gene data show CDR1 as SGHRS and CDR2 as YFSETQ.

The CDR3 is CASSVEGLGTGELFF. The CDR3 nucleotides are TGTGCCAGCAGCGTAGAGGGACTAGGGACCGGGGAGCTGTTTTTT. The chain joins TRBV9 to TRBJ2-2, with 8 bases aligning to TRBD2. The CDR3 covers 15 residues. Germline CDR1 is SGDLS and CDR2 is YYNGEE. J lost 5 bases, V lost 0 bases, and 3 bases had no gene match.

The chain links TRBV13 to TRBJ2-5; D gene ambiguous. The germline V and J ends were trimmed by 7 bases and 4 bases, with 13 bases remaining between them. This CDR3 contains 13 residues. Germline lookup yields CDR1 PRHDT and CDR2 FYEKMQ (reference sequence). CDR3 nucleotide sequence: TGTGCCAGCACCACCCTCCGCGGAGAGACCCAGTACTTC. As protein: CASTTLRGETQYF.

The rearrangement joins TRBV13 to TRBJ2-7; D ambiguous. Germline CDR1 reads PRHDT; CDR2 reads FYEKMQ (reference sequence). V was clipped by 5 bases and J by 7 bases, with 18 bases between them. This CDR3 is 14 amino acids long. The CDR3 reads CASSPRLPPVEQYF. In nucleotides, the CDR3 is TGTGCCAGCAGCCCGCGGCTTCCCCCGGTGGAGCAGTACTTC.

Here the CDR3 reads CASSYHFDRTVKYEQYF. DNA of the CDR3: TGTGCCAGCAGCTATCATTTTGACCGGACAGTAAAATACGAGCAGTACTTC. The genes are TRBV13 and TRBJ2-7; D possibly corresponds to TRBD1 (6 bases). CDR1 and CDR2 from the germline V gene are PRHDT and FYEKMQ (reference sequence). Trimming stripped 4 bases from V and 4 bases from J, with 23 bases between. CDR3 length equals 17 residues.

This CDR3 is CASRLDRSYNSPLHF. For the CDR3, the DNA is TGTGCCAGCAGGCTAGATCGCTCCTATAATTCACCCCTCCACTTT. The rearrangement links TRBV6-5 to TRBJ1-6, with D unresolved. Germline values: CDR1 MNHEY, CDR2 SVGAGI. The CDR3 spans 15 residues. V lost 6 bases, J lost 0 bases, and 9 bases lay in between.

The chain couples TRBV21-1 to TRBJ2-5; TRBD2 is the table's D call, not checked against the DNA. TRBV21-1 is assigned pseudogene status. This CDR3 is built from 15 residues. The CDR3 region is CASSRAGSRRETQYF. DNA for the CDR3: TGTGCCAGCAGCAGAGCGGGGTCCCGGAGGGAGACCCAGTACTTC.

The rearrangement links TRBV7-9 to TRBJ2-3; tentatively, D is TRBD1 (6 bases). V was clipped by 5 bases and J by 3 bases, with 18 bases between them. Germline V gene lookup returns CDR1 SEHNR and CDR2 FQNEAQ (reference sequence). The CDR3 spans 16 residues. For the CDR3, the DNA is TGTGCCAGCAGCCACCCGCCAGGGGTCATAACAGATACGCAGTATTTT. Translating it yields CASSHPPGVITDTQYF.

The genes are TRBV19 and TRBJ2-7; 13 bases are shared with TRBD2. CDR1 and CDR2 (germline): LNHDA, SQIVND (reference sequence). The CDR3 is 16 residues long. Trimming removed 6 bases from V and 5 bases from J; junction bases left unmatched: 10. The CDR3 region has the DNA TGTGCCAGTAGACCAACCGGACTAGCGGGAGCTCACGAGCAGTACTTC. This encodes CASRPTGLAGAHEQYF.

The chain carries TRBV28 and TRBJ2-7; D gene uncertain. The germline CDR1 and CDR2 sequences are MDHEN and SYDVKM. V was clipped by 3 bases and J by 6 bases, with 9 bases between them. The CDR3 sequence is 12 residues long. The CDR3 loop is CASSFSGTEQYF. The CDR3 nucleotides are TGTGCCAGCAGTTTTTCGGGTACCGAGCAGTACTTC. Full variable domain (remainder filled in from reference TRBV28 and TRBJ2-7): DVKVTQSSRYLVKRTGEKVFLECVQDMDHENMFWYRQDPGLGLRLIYFSYDVKMKEKGDIPEGYSVSREKKERFSLILESASTNQTSMYLCASSFSGTEQYFGPGTRLTVT.

CDR3 sequence reads: CASSQGRGAAGELFF. The CDR3 region has the DNA TGCGCCAGCAGCCAGGGGCGGGGGGCTGCCGGGGAGCTGTTTTTT. The chain uses TRBV4-1 and TRBJ2-2, with 8 bases lining up with TRBD2. The CDR3 consists of 15 residues. Germline V lookup: CDR1 MGHRA, CDR2 YSYEKL. With V trimmed by 3 bases and J by 6 bases, 6 bases remained unmatched.

This CDR3 reads CASGLDRARGNTIYF. In DNA form, the CDR3 reads TGTGCTAGTGGTTTGGACAGGGCAAGGGGAAACACCATATATTTT. V gene TRBV12-5 combines with J gene TRBJ1-3, with D perhaps TRBD1 (6 bases). Trimming took 1 base from V and 4 from J, leaving 11 bases between them. CDR1 is LGHNT and CDR2 is FRNRAP in the germline V gene. The CDR3 loop spans 15 amino acids.

The chain is built from TRBV29-1 and TRBJ2-2; possible D gene TRBD1, 6 bases. This CDR3 is built from 13 residues. Trimming removed 4 bases from V and 5 bases from J, with 11 bases in between. The V gene's germline CDR1 is SQVTM and CDR2 ANQGSEA. CDR3 amino acids: CSVVRGPTGELFF. The CDR3 region has the DNA TGCAGCGTTGTCAGGGGTCCTACCGGGGAGCTGTTTTTT.

The CDR3 spells CASSDGVTTDTQYF. CDR3 nucleotide sequence: TGTGCCAGCAGCGACGGAGTCACCACAGATACGCAGTATTTT. This chain joins TRBV11-3 and TRBJ2-3; no clear D gene. CDR3 length: 14 residues. CDR1 and CDR2 (germline): SGHNT, YENEEA. V shed 5 bases and J shed 2 bases, with 11 bases lying between them.

The rearrangement joins TRBV7-2 to TRBJ2-7; D gene unclear. CDR1 and CDR2 from the germline V gene are SGHTA and FQGNSA. This CDR3 has 12 amino acids. Trimming left V 4 bases short and J 4 bases short, with 8 bases between. This CDR3 reads CASSSSQYEQYF. CDR3 in DNA: TGTGCCAGCAGCTCAAGTCAGTACGAGCAGTACTTC.

The J gene is TRBJ1-2, the V gene TRBV5-8; TRBD1 is a possible D gene (6 bases). This CDR3 region has 15 residues. V was pared by 2 bases and J by 6 bases, with 17 bases between. Germline lookup yields CDR1 SGHTS and CDR2 YDEGEE. In DNA form, the CDR3 reads TGTGCCAGCAGCTTCGTACAGGGAACAACGAATGGCTACACCTTC. It encodes CASSFVQGTTNGYTF.

This chain joins TRBV2 and TRBJ2-5; 9 bases fit TRBD2. Germline V CDR1 and CDR2: SNHLY, FYNNEI. The V segment lost 1 base and the J segment 5 bases; nucleotides outside the gene matches: 14. The CDR3 runs to 18 residues. The DNA for the CDR3 is TGTGCCAGCAGTGAAGGTTCGTTAGCGGGAGAGGTGACGGAGACCCAGTACTTC. It is translated as CASSEGSLAGEVTETQYF.

The V call is TRBV5-1, the J call TRBJ1-1; D is ambiguous. The V gene's germline CDR1 is SGHRS and CDR2 YFSETQ. Trimming left V 3 bases short and J 0 bases short, with 6 bases between. This CDR3 is built from 13 residues. CDR3 DNA: TGCGCCAGCAGCTCTACCCTGAACACTGAAGCTTTCTTT. Translating it yields CASSSTLNTEAFF.

The chain has TRBV2 and TRBJ2-7; maybe TRBD1 (6 bases). CDR3 length: 15 amino acids. CDR1 SNHLY and CDR2 FYNNEI come from the germline V gene. V lost 3 bases to trimming and J lost 4 bases, with 16 bases between them. CDR3 loop: CASSEVVRGFYEQYF. The CDR3 DNA sequence: TGTGCCAGCAGTGAGGTCGTCAGGGGTTTTTACGAGCAGTACTTC.

This chain connects TRBV6-5 to TRBJ2-2; D is unresolved. Germline CDR1 is MNHEY and CDR2 is SVGAGI. Trimming removed 2 bases from V and 8 bases from J, with 12 bases in between. The CDR3 is 14 amino acids. The chain's CDR3 is CASSYATRQGELFF. CDR3 DNA sequence: TGTGCCAGCAGTTACGCAACGAGGCAGGGGGAGCTGTTTTTT.

This clone was seen only once. The chain carries TRBV11-3 and TRBJ1-5, with 8 bases identical to TRBD1. The CDR3 runs 19 residues. J gave up 3 bases and V 4 bases, and 17 bases lay outside the gene matches. Germline lookup yields CDR1 SGHNT and CDR2 YENEEA. CDR3 in DNA: TGTGCCAGCAGCTCCCGAGGAGGACAGGGATTGGGGTTCAATCAGCCCCAGCATTTT. Translating gives CASSSRGGQGLGFNQPQHF.

This clone was counted only a few times. J is TRBJ2-5 and V is TRBV6-1, with 7 bases fitting TRBD2. With V trimmed by 4 bases and J by 5 bases, 13 bases remained unmatched. The CDR3 loop spans 16 amino acids. The germline CDR1 and CDR2 sequences are MNHNS and SASEGT. The CDR3 here is CASSANPGGVSETQYF. The CDR3 bases are TGTGCCAGCAGTGCCAACCCGGGGGGAGTATCGGAGACCCAGTACTTC.

Concerning this clone itself: An end of the junction differs from the germline gene, which may be a read error. This chain joins TRBV5-4 and TRBJ1-2; D unclear. This CDR3 is 13 amino acids long. Germline values: CDR1 SGHNT, CDR2 YYREEE (reference sequence). CDR3 coding DNA: TGTGCCAGCAGGTTGGCCCAGAGCGGAGGCTACACCTTC. This gives the protein CASRLAQSGGYTF.

This rearrangement joins TRBV3-1 (or the pseudogene TRBV3-2) to TRBJ2-7; D might be TRBD2 (6 bases). This CDR3 is built from 16 residues. The V and J ends lost 4 bases and 2 bases respectively, with 18 bases between them. Germline V lookup: CDR1 LGHDT, CDR2 YNNKEL (reference sequence). The CDR3 sequence: CASSRNGGVSTYEQYF. The CDR3 DNA is TGTGCCAGCAGCCGTAATGGAGGGGTTTCGACCTACGAGCAGTACTTC.

This chain joins TRBV7-3 and TRBJ2-1; 10 bases line up with TRBD2. Losses at the gene ends were 0 bases for V and 0 bases for J; bases not matched to a gene: 8. Per the germline V gene, CDR1 is SGHTA and CDR2 is FQGTGA. The CDR3 runs 19 residues. In nucleotides, the CDR3 is TGTGCCAGCAGCTTAACCCCCATAGCGGGGGGCCCCTCCTACAATGAGCAGTTCTTC. It codes for CASSLTPIAGGPSYNEQFF.

CDR3 nucleotide sequence: TGTGCCAGCAGCCAGTTGGTCGAACGAGGGGGCGAGCAGTACTTC. Its protein product is CASSQLVERGGEQYF. This chain links TRBV11-2 with TRBJ2-7, with D tentatively TRBD1 (6 bases). Trimming removed 5 bases at V and 6 bases at J, with 20 bases between. The CDR3 is 15 residues long. The germline V gene has CDR1 SGHAT and CDR2 FQNNGV.

J is TRBJ2-7 and V is TRBV6-5, with TRBD1 matching 7 bases. Germline V CDR1 and CDR2: MNHEY, SVGAGI. Trimming took 7 bases from V and 4 from J; bases not matched to a gene: 13. This CDR3 has 15 residues. The CDR3 is CASTRVGGVSYEQYF. DNA of the CDR3: TGTGCCAGCACTAGGGTAGGGGGCGTTAGTTACGAGCAGTACTTC.

The CDR3 here is CASSVGVSVDEQFF. The CDR3 nucleotides read TGTGCCAGCAGCGTAGGGGTTAGCGTCGATGAGCAGTTCTTC. The chain uses TRBV9 and TRBJ2-1, with TRBD2 as a possible D gene (5 bases). CDR3 size: 14 residues. Germline CDR1 SGDLS, CDR2 YYNGEE. V was shortened by 0 bases and J by 8 bases, with 12 bases between the two germline ends.